The rows below give T cell receptor beta chains drawn from one sample of a study of blood T cell repertoires in COVID-19. The protocol was immunoSEQ multiplex PCR, while the TCRdb copy is restricted to in-frame clones and leaves out a portion. This sample has some 180,000 clones, with about 90% found just once. The sample taken for sequencing was peripheral blood. The receptors were gathered from a man aged 70 or older with active or convalescent COVID-19. Each CDR3 is given with its conserved first and last residue. Each record gives: V gene, J gene, D gene, clone size, CDR3 protein, CDR3 DNA. The D gene is left open where the match is weak. Expanded clones are given a class, and other clones once, few, many or no size at all.

V: TRBV7-6
J: TRBJ1-6
D: .
size: once
CDR3: CASSSQTDNSPLHF
DNA: TGTGCCAGCAGCTCCCAGACAGATAATTCACCCCTCCACTTT

V: TRBV18
J: TRBJ2-7
D: .
size: .
CDR3: CASSRSGFDEQYF
DNA: TGTGCCAGCTCACGCTCAGGGTTCGACGAGCAGTACTTC

V: TRBV5-4
J: TRBJ2-2
D: .
size: .
CDR3: CASSPDRFSGELFF
DNA: TGTGCCAGCAGCCCTGACAGGTTTAGCGGGGAGCTGTTTTTT

V: TRBV10-2
J: TRBJ1-2
D: TRBD1
size: .
CDR3: CASSGDRDASNYGYTF
DNA: TGCGCCAGCAGCGGGGACAGGGATGCTTCTAACTATGGCTACACCTTC

V: TRBV7-9
J: TRBJ2-6
D: .
size: .
CDR3: CASRGEQGSGANVLTF
DNA: TGTGCCAGCAGAGGGGAACAGGGCTCCGGGGCCAACGTCCTGACTTTC

V: TRBV24-1
J: TRBJ1-2
D: .
size: .
CDR3: CATSTGQNTYGYTF
DNA: TGTGCCACCAGTACAGGACAGAACACCTATGGCTACACCTTC

V: TRBV29-1
J: TRBJ1-4
D: TRBD1
size: .
CDR3: CSVRQGGEEKLFF
DNA: TGCAGCGTCCGACAGGGGGGCGAGGAAAAACTGTTTTTT

V: TRBV2
J: TRBJ1-5
D: .
size: .
CDR3: CASTADRMGQPQHF
DNA: TGTGCCAGCACCGCAGACAGGATGGGGCAGCCCCAGCATTTT

V: TRBV28
J: TRBJ2-7
D: .
size: once
CDR3: CASSATWRGEQYF
DNA: TGTGCCAGCAGTGCAACGTGGAGGGGCGAGCAGTACTTC

V: TRBV7-6
J: TRBJ1-2
D: .
size: .
CDR3: CASSPVYRDAPYGYTF
DNA: TGTGCCAGCAGCCCCGTCTACAGAGATGCACCCTATGGCTACACCTTC

V: TRBV7-2
J: TRBJ2-1
D: TRBD2
size: .
CDR3: CASSITSGTYNEQFF
DNA: TGTGCCAGCAGCATTACTAGCGGGACCTACAATGAGCAGTTCTTC

V: TRBV6-2/TRBV6-3
J: TRBJ1-1
D: .
size: .
CDR3: CASSLLDYRRGEAFF
DNA: TGTGCCAGCAGCCTCCTGGACTATAGGAGGGGTGAAGCTTTCTTT

V: TRBV28
J: TRBJ1-5
D: TRBD1
size: .
CDR3: CASRQGGNQPQHF
DNA: TGTGCCAGCAGACAGGGGGGAAATCAGCCCCAGCATTTT

V: TRBV6-6
J: TRBJ1-2
D: .
size: .
CDR3: CASSYGGLYGYTF
DNA: TGTGCCAGCAGTTACGGGGGCCTCTATGGCTACACCTTC

V: TRBV10-3
J: TRBJ2-1
D: TRBD2
size: .
CDR3: CAISDLAGGFGEQFF
DNA: TGTGCCATCAGTGACCTAGCGGGGGGATTCGGTGAGCAGTTCTTC

V: TRBV4-3
J: TRBJ2-2
D: .
size: .
CDR3: CASSQDYRGTGELFF
DNA: TGCGCCAGCAGCCAAGATTATCGCGGCACCGGGGAGCTGTTTTTT

V: TRBV4-1
J: TRBJ1-5
D: .
size: .
CDR3: CASSQDRSRGLGAQHF
DNA: TGCGCCAGCAGCCAAGATCGGAGTAGGGGGTTGGGGGCCCAGCATTTT

V: TRBV3-1/TRBV3-2
J: TRBJ1-4
D: TRBD1
size: .
CDR3: CASSLWTGEYNEKLFF
DNA: TGTGCCAGCAGCCTATGGACAGGGGAGTATAATGAAAAACTGTTTTTT

V: TRBV7-2
J: TRBJ2-1
D: TRBD2
size: .
CDR3: CASSSRVAGEGWDEQFF
DNA: TGTGCCAGCAGCTCCAGAGTAGCGGGAGAGGGATGGGATGAGCAGTTCTTC

V: TRBV19
J: TRBJ1-3
D: .
size: .
CDR3: CASIPGHPSGNTIYF
DNA: TGTGCCAGTATACCGGGACACCCCTCTGGAAACACCATATATTTT

V: TRBV6-2/TRBV6-3
J: TRBJ2-1
D: TRBD1
size: .
CDR3: CASSKPPRTGDEQFF
DNA: TGTGCCAGCAGTAAACCCCCACGGACAGGGGATGAGCAGTTCTTC

V: TRBV18
J: TRBJ2-7
D: TRBD2
size: .
CDR3: CASSPPWTSGGSYEQYF
DNA: TGTGCCAGCTCACCACCGTGGACTAGCGGGGGTTCCTACGAGCAGTACTTC

V: TRBV5-1
J: TRBJ1-1
D: .
size: .
CDR3: CASSFGGTEAFF
DNA: TGCGCCAGCAGCTTTGGAGGCACTGAAGCTTTCTTT

V: TRBV15
J: TRBJ2-5
D: .
size: .
CDR3: CATYDGGQETQYF
DNA: TGTGCCACCTATGACGGGGGACAAGAGACCCAGTACTTC

V: TRBV18
J: TRBJ1-2
D: .
size: .
CDR3: CASSPVSTDYGYTF
DNA: TGTGCCAGCTCACCGGTTAGCACGGACTATGGCTACACCTTC

V: TRBV5-4
J: TRBJ1-2
D: .
size: .
CDR3: CASSFPPGSGGYTF
DNA: TGTGCCAGCAGCTTCCCTCCAGGTTCTGGCGGCTACACCTTC

V: TRBV7-9
J: TRBJ2-3
D: TRBD1
size: once
CDR3: CASSSQGVSTDTQYF
DNA: TGTGCCAGCAGCTCCCAGGGGGTGAGCACAGATACGCAGTATTTT

V: TRBV7-2
J: TRBJ2-3
D: TRBD2
size: .
CDR3: CASSILAGGITDTQYF
DNA: TGTGCCAGCAGCATCCTAGCGGGAGGGATCACAGATACGCAGTATTTT

V: TRBV3-1/TRBV3-2
J: TRBJ2-7
D: .
size: .
CDR3: CASSSLGTPTYEQYF
DNA: TGTGCCAGCAGTTCACTCGGGACACCGACCTACGAGCAGTACTTC

V: TRBV19
J: TRBJ1-1
D: TRBD1
size: .
CDR3: CASSPTDRGGLFAEAFF
DNA: TGTGCCAGTAGTCCAACGGACAGGGGGGGACTTTTCGCTGAAGCTTTCTTT

V: TRBV7-8
J: TRBJ1-5
D: .
size: .
CDR3: CASSLAPRDQPQHF
DNA: TGTGCCAGCAGCTTAGCGCCCAGGGATCAGCCCCAGCATTTT

V: TRBV6-5
J: TRBJ2-5
D: .
size: once
CDR3: CASSYSGAPGTQYF
DNA: TGTGCCAGCAGTTACTCAGGGGCCCCAGGGACCCAGTACTTC

V: TRBV5-6
J: TRBJ1-5
D: TRBD1
size: .
CDR3: CASSMGQENQPQHF
DNA: TGTGCCAGCAGCATGGGACAGGAAAATCAGCCCCAGCATTTT

V: TRBV9
J: TRBJ2-2
D: .
size: .
CDR3: CASSDGGVRFTGELFF
DNA: TGTGCCAGCAGCGACGGGGGAGTCAGGTTCACCGGGGAGCTGTTTTTT

V: TRBV5-1
J: TRBJ2-7
D: TRBD2
size: few
CDR3: CASSSQHSGGNSYEQYF
DNA: TGCGCCAGCAGTTCTCAACATAGCGGGGGGAACTCCTACGAGCAGTACTTC

V: TRBV7-3
J: TRBJ2-6
D: .
size: .
CDR3: CASSSVSSGANVLTF
DNA: TGTGCCAGCAGCTCCGTTTCCTCTGGGGCCAACGTCCTGACTTTC

V: TRBV5-5
J: TRBJ1-5
D: TRBD1
size: .
CDR3: CASSLVAGGQPQHF
DNA: TGTGCCAGCAGCTTGGTCGCAGGGGGACAGCCCCAGCATTTT

V: TRBV5-4
J: TRBJ1-2
D: .
size: .
CDR3: CASRGRGEVYGYTF
DNA: TGTGCCAGCCGTGGAAGAGGGGAGGTCTATGGCTACACCTTC

V: TRBV2
J: TRBJ1-6
D: TRBD1
size: .
CDR3: CASIDRGGSYNSPLHF
DNA: TGTGCCAGCATTGACAGGGGTGGATCCTATAATTCACCCCTCCACTTT